The TCR beta chain under discussion was sequenced for a study of graft-versus-host responses after intestinal transplantation (dated by TCRdb to the early 2020s). Regarding the research as a whole: Recipients received multivisceral, liver-intestinal, or isolated intestinal transplants. Donor T cell macrochimerism was defined as a peak of at least 4% donor T cells among recipient peripheral blood mononuclear cells. Alloreactive clones were identified by sequencing pre-transplant mixed lymphocyte reaction products and comparing them with unstimulated pre-transplant donor and recipient T cells. All recipients received anti-thymocyte globulin induction followed by maintenance tacrolimus and steroids for roughly three years. Rather than being sequenced by the commercial service, samples from a few later patients were sequenced in-house on an Illumina MiSeq and processed with MiXCR. Graft-versus-host and host-versus-graft alloreactive T cell clones were tracked in the graft, circulation and bone marrow after intestinal transplantation using bulk TCR-beta CDR3 sequencing. A cohort of approximately 24 intestinal transplant recipients, including one retransplant, was enrolled, and 3 patients lacking pretransplant specimens were excluded.

According to the study, the label for this sample's time point signals: postoperative day 105 after intestinal transplantation (dayNNNN = postoperative day). Intraepithelial and lamina propria lymphocytes were isolated from graft specimens using dithiothreitol, EDTA incubations and collagenase D digestion. Bulk TCR-beta sequencing was performed on serial intestinal graft biopsy specimens collected as late as 600 days after transplant. The study at large found these results: Patients with donor T cell macrochimerism had high GvH to HvG T cell clonal ratios in their allografts. The relatively low number and heterogeneity of intestinal transplant patients limited the conclusions. GvH clones turned up in recipient bone marrow, with some appearing earlier in ileal mucosa or blood, a pattern consistent with an intestinal mucosal origin. Early after transplant, peak levels of circulating GvH clones were found to be associated with declines in HvG clones.

Comment on this clone: Its target antigen remains unknown. It has no much larger one-base neighbor in the sample; base qualities were not kept.

The library came from the immunoSEQ multiplex PCR assay. For most patients, high-throughput TCR-beta CDR3 sequencing of genomic DNA was performed by Adaptive Biotechnologies. In the authors' own workflow: TCR sequencing data were retrieved from Adaptive's ImmunoSEQ software for about 17 patients, whereas a few other patients were processed with MiXCR and VDJtools. CDR3 nucleotide sequences shared between donor and recipient were removed because the origin of such sequences could not be assigned. At least 2-fold expansion over unstimulated cells and a minimum CFSE-low frequency of 0.002% (template counts) or 0.001% (read counts) were required for clones to be classified as alloreactive. A clone was considered mappable if detected in the sequenced pre-transplant spleen, lymph node, or MLR CFSE-low populations of the donor or recipient. Cumulative frequency of alloreactive clones was calculated as a percentage of all sequences weighted by copy number. The clones in this table, taken by TCRdb from immuneACCESS, are in-frame only. Not every clone is retained; where verified, under half of the shortfall comes from an unresolved V gene, and the cause of the rest is unknown. V and J calls and clone size are copied from that table; D and trimming were computed from the DNA. Within this sample are thousands of clones, with approximately 80% of them counted one time only. Jointly, the top ten make up 7.2% of the sample.

V is cut by 0 bases and J by 4 bases, and the space between the germline ends is 14 bases. Based on the germline V gene, the CDR1 and CDR2 sequences are SGDLS and YYNGEE. There are 17 amino acids in the CDR3, from cysteine to phenylalanine inclusive. CDR3 DNA is the only sequence kept; it has 51 bases, read in frame from the first base. Sequencing used ileum tissue, obtained 105 days after intestinal transplantation. The clonotype originates from a human patient who received an intestinal transplant, so some T cells may come from the graft donor. The V and J genes are TRBV9 and TRBJ1-6; the D gene remains uncertain. The nucleotide sequence reads TGTGCCAGCAGCGTAGAGGTCGGGCCACAATATAATTCACCCCTCCACTTT. Translated, this gives CASSVEVGPQYNSPLHF.